The 9 T cell receptor beta chains below come from one sample, sequenced in a study of cytomegalovirus exposure and HLA in healthy donors. Sequencing used immunoSEQ multiplex PCR; TCRdb keeps in-frame clones, though not all of them. The sample lists about 73,000 clones; around 94% were seen once. The sample consisted of PBMCs. The receptor source for this set is a woman aged 18 to 35 in good health and CMV-seropositive.

The V call is TRBV6-1, the J call TRBJ1-2; 9 bases map to TRBD1. J was trimmed by 1 base and V by 6 bases; bases with no gene match: 3. The CDR3 contains 14 residues. The germline CDR1 and CDR2 sequences are MNHNS and SASEGT. The CDR3 DNA follows: TGTGCCAGCAGCACAGGGGGCAATAACTATGGCTACACCTTC. This sequence encodes CASSTGGNNYGYTF.

Concerning this clone: Other DNA sequences in this specimen translate into the identical CDR3. The chain has TRBV27 and TRBJ2-1; the match to TRBD2 covers 13 bases. CDR3 length: 15 amino acids. Germline CDR1 MNHEY, CDR2 SMNVEV (reference sequence). V lost 5 bases, J lost 13 bases, and 11 bases stayed unmatched. The CDR3 DNA reads TGTGCCAGCAGTCCGCCAGGACTAGCGGGAGTTAGACAGTTCTTC. This gives the protein CASSPPGLAGVRQFF.

This clone came up once. The rearrangement uses TRBV7-9 and TRBJ2-3; 9 bases match TRBD2. J was trimmed by 2 bases and V by 5 bases; bases with no gene match: 8. The CDR3 covers 16 residues. Germline-derived CDR1 and CDR2 are SEHNR and FQNEAQ (reference sequence). The CDR3 DNA reads as TGTGCCAGCAGCCGGGAAGCGGGGGGCCTCACAGATACGCAGTATTTT. It codes for CASSREAGGLTDTQYF.

This chain uses TRBV5-8 with TRBJ2-1, with a possible D match to TRBD1 (5 bases). Germline V lookup: CDR1 SGHTS, CDR2 YDEGEE. V was clipped by 1 base and J by 9 bases, with 11 bases between them. The CDR3 totals 13 residues. CDR3 loop: CASSLIFRGEQFF. In DNA form, the CDR3 reads TGTGCCAGCAGCTTGATTTTTAGGGGTGAGCAGTTCTTC.

As regards this clone: One end of the junction does not line up with germline, which may come from a read error. The chain employs TRBV5-1 and TRBJ2-1, with 10 bases aligning to TRBD1. The germline CDR1 and CDR2 sequences are SGHRS and YFSETQ. The CDR3 is 16 amino acids. The CDR3 DNA reads as TGCGCCAGTAGCTACTACCGCGACAGGGGGCGGAATGAGCAGTTCTTC. This sequence encodes CASSYYRDRGRNEQFF.

This rearrangement joins TRBV4-3 to TRBJ2-7, with a weak D call TRBD1 (6 bases). Trimming shortened V by 1 base and J by 4 bases, and 11 bases separated the two germline ends. The CDR3 is 14 amino acids. Germline V lookup: CDR1 LGHNA, CDR2 YSLEER. CDR3 region: CASSQATGQYEQYF. The CDR3 coding sequence is TGCGCCAGCAGCCAAGCGACAGGACAATACGAGCAGTACTTC.

The rearrangement uses TRBV5-6 and TRBJ1-1; no reliable D call. The CDR3 has 12 residues. Germline V gives CDR1 SGHDT, CDR2 YYEEEE. Trimming took 4 bases from V and 4 from J, leaving 8 bases between them. CDR3 sequence: CASSLTATEAFF. CDR3 nucleotides: TGTGCCAGCAGCCTTACAGCCACTGAAGCTTTCTTT.

The J gene is TRBJ1-6, the V gene TRBV28; D remains ambiguous. Trimming removed 3 bases from V and 8 bases from J, with 14 bases in between. CDR3 length equals 15 residues. Germline CDR1 and CDR2: MDHEN and SYDVKM. The CDR3 loop reads CASSFIAEGDSPLHF. In DNA form, the CDR3 reads TGTGCCAGCAGTTTTATCGCGGAGGGTGATTCACCCCTCCACTTT.

The V and J genes are TRBV6-5 and TRBJ1-3; D remains ambiguous. The CDR3 sequence is 14 residues long. Trimming removed 0 bases at V and 10 bases at J, with 13 bases between. Looked up from germline, CDR1 is MNHEY and CDR2 is SVGAGI. CDR3 coding DNA: TGTGCCAGCAGTTACTCCGGCAGAGCAGGAACCATATATTTT. Translation: CASSYSGRAGTIYF.